The rows below give T cell receptor beta chains drawn from one sample of a study of T cells in Graves' hyperthyroidism and ophthalmopathy. TCRdb redid the calling of the multiplex PCR reads with MiXCR, one entry per CDR3 protein. The sample lists 380,000 or so distinct CDR3 sequences, roughly 14% seen once, with roughly 20% in the top ten. Source material: blood. Receptors originate from a man under 40 with Graves' hyperthyroidism that later progressed to Graves' ophthalmopathy. Both conserved end residues are part of each CDR3. The order of the fields is CDR3 protein, CDR3 DNA, D gene, CDR3 length, J gene, V gene, clone size. D genes are given only for firm matches. A row's size may be missing; if present it is once, few, many or a size class.

CASKGRGGSPLHF	TGTGCCAGTAAGGGCAGGGGGGGATCACCCCTCCACTTT	TRBD1	13	TRBJ1-6	TRBV19	few
CATSEDMGYDEQFF	TGTGCCACCAGCGAGGACATGGGTTATGATGAGCAGTTCTTC	NA	14	TRBJ2-1	TRBV15	NA
CASNRPGSTDAQYF	TGCGCCAGCAACAGACCAGGAAGCACAGATGCGCAGTATTTT	NA	14	TRBJ2-3	TRBV5-1	NA
CASSYRGAPYNEQFF	TGTGCCAGCAGTTACAGGGGGGCGCCCTACAATGAGCAGTTCTTC	NA	15	TRBJ2-1	TRBV6-5	many
CSASLGGDTEAFF	TGCAGTGCTAGTCTGGGGGGGGACACTGAAGCTTTCTTT	NA	13	TRBJ1-1	TRBV20-1	few
CASGPQGGYTF	TGTGCTAGTGGTCCTCAAGGGGGCTACACCTTC	NA	11	TRBJ1-2	TRBV12-5	many
CASGPQGGEETQYF	TGTGCTAGTGGACCCCAGGGCGGAGAAGAGACCCAGTACTTC	NA	14	TRBJ2-5	TRBV12-5	NA
CASSSTSGGAAYEQYF	TGTGCCAGCAGCAGTACTAGCGGGGGGGCCGCCTACGAGCAGTACTTC	TRBD2	16	TRBJ2-7	TRBV3-1	NA
CASSFGQGSNQPQHF	TGTGCCAGCAGTTTCGGACAGGGAAGCAATCAGCCCCAGCATTTT	TRBD1	15	TRBJ1-5	TRBV7-2	NA
CASSAVPTGELFF	TGTGCCAGCAGCGCAGTCCCCACCGGGGAGCTGTTTTTT	NA	13	TRBJ2-2	TRBV7-3	many
CASSVGTENYGYTF	TGTGCCAGCAGCGTAGGAACGGAGAACTATGGCTACACCTTC	NA	14	TRBJ1-2	TRBV9	NA
CASSEGGTGWPDTQYF	TGTGCCAGCAGTGAAGGTGGGACAGGTTGGCCAGATACGCAGTATTTT	TRBD1	16	TRBJ2-3	TRBV6-1	many
CATLGYNEQFF	TGTGCCACCCTGGGGTACAATGAGCAGTTCTTC	NA	11	TRBJ2-1	TRBV7-9	many
CASSEDNNEQFF	TGTGCCAGCAGTGAAGACAACAATGAGCAGTTCTTC	NA	12	TRBJ2-1	TRBV6-1	many
CATLQGGSNYEQYF	TGTGCCACCCTCCAAGGCGGATCAAACTACGAGCAGTACTTC	NA	14	TRBJ2-7	TRBV6-1	few
CASSESRVGTEAFF	TGTGCCAGCAGCGAGAGCAGGGTGGGGACTGAAGCTTTCTTT	NA	14	TRBJ1-1	TRBV7-9	many
CASSLVGNSYNEQFF	TGTGCCAGCAGCTTAGTCGGTAACTCCTACAATGAGCAGTTCTTC	NA	15	TRBJ2-1	TRBV11-3	many
CASSTPAGGDRTQYF	TGTGCCAGCAGCACCCCCGCGGGGGGCGATCGGACCCAGTACTTC	TRBD2	15	TRBJ2-5	TRBV13	few
CASSFPGSQPQHF	TGTGCCAGCAGTTTTCCAGGGAGTCAGCCCCAGCATTTT	NA	13	TRBJ1-5	TRBV28	many
CASSEGQGGTDTQYF	TGTGCCAGCAGTGAAGGGCAGGGGGGAACAGATACGCAGTATTTT	NA	15	TRBJ2-3	TRBV6-1	many
CASKRRGGELFF	TGTGCCAGCAAACGCAGGGGGGGGGAGCTGTTTTTT	TRBD1	12	TRBJ2-2	TRBV6-1	few
CASSLLDRGPNTEAFF	TGTGCCAGCAGCCTCCTGGACAGGGGGCCCAACACTGAAGCTTTCTTT	TRBD1	16	TRBJ1-1	TRBV2	many
CASSPGGPQFF	TGTGCCAGCAGCCCGGGGGGTCCCCAGTTCTTC	TRBD2	11	TRBJ2-1	TRBV7-9	few
CASSFPSSLLRKTGELFF	TGTGCCAGCAGTTTTCCCTCCTCTCTGCTGAGGAAGACCGGGGAGCTGTTTTTT	NA	18	TRBJ2-2	TRBV12-3/TRBV12-4	many
CASSITGFTDTQYF	TGTGCCAGTAGTATAACAGGATTCACAGATACGCAGTATTTT	NA	14	TRBJ2-3	TRBV19	few
CASRRGDGDQPQHF	TGCGCCAGCAGACGAGGGGACGGTGATCAGCCCCAGCATTTT	NA	14	TRBJ1-5	TRBV5-1	many
CASSAGGYLGNTIYF	TGTGCCAGCAGTGCGGGCGGGTACCTAGGAAACACCATATATTTT	NA	15	TRBJ1-3	TRBV6-1	many
CASSLTVGGQGARNEQFF	TGTGCCAGCAGCTTAACGGTAGGAGGCCAGGGGGCGCGGAATGAGCAGTTCTTC	TRBD1	18	TRBJ2-1	TRBV7-3	NA
CASSLVGHKAFF	TGTGCCAGCAGCTTAGTGGGTCACAAAGCTTTCTTT	NA	12	TRBJ1-1	TRBV7-8	many
CASSYTSGGNNEQFF	TGTGCCAGCAGTTACACCAGCGGGGGCAACAATGAGCAGTTCTTC	TRBD2	15	TRBJ2-1	TRBV6-5	few
CASSTRGFGEAFF	TGTGCCAGCAGCACAAGAGGTTTTGGTGAAGCTTTCTTT	NA	13	TRBJ1-1	TRBV3-1	many
CASSTRGTEAFF	TGTGCCAGCAGCACGAGGGGGACTGAAGCTTTCTTT	NA	12	TRBJ1-1	TRBV13	many
CASSYSIAGVRYNEQFF	TGTGCCAGCAGTTACTCGATAGCGGGGGTTCGGTACAATGAGCAGTTCTTC	TRBD2	17	TRBJ2-1	TRBV6-4	NA
CATSDPQKRYNEQFF	TGTGCCACCAGTGATCCCCAGAAGAGGTACAATGAGCAGTTCTTC	NA	15	TRBJ2-1	TRBV24-1	NA
CASSGPGHPNAQNTIYF	TGTGCCAGCAGCGGACCGGGACACCCGAATGCCCAAAACACCATATATTTT	NA	17	TRBJ1-3	TRBV5-5	many
CASTAWDDRVDEQFF	TGTGCCAGCACCGCTTGGGATGACAGGGTAGATGAGCAGTTCTTC	TRBD1	15	TRBJ2-1	TRBV5-6	many
CSSRWGSGQFF	TGCAGCTCCCGGTGGGGCTCAGGGCAGTTCTTC	NA	11	TRBJ2-1	TRBV29-1	NA
CASSQAGLTTNEKLFF	TGTGCCAGCAGCCAGGCAGGACTGACAACTAATGAAAAACTGTTTTTT	NA	16	TRBJ1-4	TRBV3-1	NA
CASSLAVIGQHNEQFF	TGTGCCAGCAGTTTAGCTGTGATTGGCCAACACAATGAGCAGTTCTTC	NA	16	TRBJ2-1	TRBV12-3/TRBV12-4	NA
CASSQETRGTEAFF	TGTGCCAGCAGCCAAGAGACCCGGGGCACTGAAGCTTTCTTT	NA	14	TRBJ1-1	TRBV3-1	many
CAWSFEVVYGYTF	TGTGCCTGGAGTTTCGAGGTGGTCTATGGCTACACCTTC	NA	13	TRBJ1-2	TRBV30	many
CASRTSGRNTGELFF	TGTGCCAGCAGAACTAGCGGGAGAAACACCGGGGAGCTGTTTTTT	TRBD2	15	TRBJ2-2	TRBV6-2/TRBV6-3	NA
CASSYSIAGNQPQHF	TGTGCCAGCAGTTACTCGATAGCAGGGAATCAGCCCCAGCATTTT	NA	15	TRBJ1-5	TRBV6-6	many
CASSITGGADYGYTF	TGTGCCAGCAGCATAACAGGGGGCGCGGACTATGGCTACACCTTC	TRBD1	15	TRBJ1-2	TRBV9	NA
CASSQTGALAKNIQYF	TGTGCCAGCAGCCAAACAGGGGCTTTGGCCAAAAACATTCAGTACTTC	TRBD1	16	TRBJ2-4	TRBV3-1	NA
CASSPRRQNSPLHF	TGTGCCAGCAGTCCCCGTCGGCAGAATTCACCCCTCCACTTT	NA	14	TRBJ1-6	TRBV12-3/TRBV12-4	many
CASSQSGDTQYF	TGTGCCAGCAGCCAGAGCGGGGATACGCAGTATTTT	NA	12	TRBJ2-3	TRBV7-2	many
CASSYSGAFPQHF	TGTGCCAGCAGTTACAGCGGTGCTTTTCCCCAGCATTTT	NA	13	TRBJ1-5	TRBV6-5	many
CASSETSGTYGYTF	TGTGCCAGCAGTGAAACCTCCGGGACCTATGGCTACACCTTC	NA	14	TRBJ1-2	TRBV2	many
CASSQVQGGYGYTF	TGTGCCAGCAGCCAAGTACAGGGGGGCTATGGCTACACCTTC	TRBD1	14	TRBJ1-2	TRBV3-1	many
CASSQEGASNQPQHF	TGCGCCAGCAGCCAAGAAGGAGCTAGCAATCAGCCCCAGCATTTT	NA	15	TRBJ1-5	TRBV4-1	NA
CASSPRVAKNIQYF	TGTGCCAGCAGCCCTCGGGTAGCCAAAAACATTCAGTACTTC	NA	14	TRBJ2-4	TRBV9	NA